The 12 T cell receptor beta chains reported below all come from one sample, sequenced in a study of T cells after somatic rescue of genetic block. This table comes from immunoSEQ multiplex PCR, and its TCRdb copy is limited to in-frame clones, with some not included. Among approximately 100,000 clones listed, 90% were seen once. Sequencing used peripheral blood mononuclear cells (PBMCs). All receptors come from a woman between 18 and 30 years old.

The CDR3 nucleotides read TGTGCCTGGAGCGAACTAGGGGATCAGCCCCAGCATTTT. Encoded protein: CAWSELGDQPQHF. This rearrangement joins TRBV30 to TRBJ1-5; D is possibly TRBD1 (5 bases). Trimming stripped 3 bases from V and 5 bases from J, with 11 bases between. Germline-derived CDR1 and CDR2 are GTSNPN and SVGIG (reference sequence). The CDR3 extends over 13 amino acids.

V is TRBV6-1 and J is TRBJ2-7; perhaps D is TRBD1 or TRBD2 (5 bases each). V lost 1 base and J 7 bases, leaving 17 bases between the germline ends. In germline, CDR1 is MNHNS, CDR2 SASEGT. This CDR3 spans 15 amino acids. In DNA, the CDR3 is TGTGCCAGCAGTGAAGAGGCAGGATCGGGGCGGGAGCAGTACTTC. This translates into CASSEEAGSGREQYF.

In this sample, this clone turned up a few times. CDR3 coding DNA: TGTGCCAGTAGTATACGCCAGGGGCTCTATGGCTACACCTTC. Amino acids: CASSIRQGLYGYTF. This chain joins TRBV19 and TRBJ1-2, with D possibly being TRBD1 (6 bases). The CDR3 extends over 14 amino acids. With 2 bases removed from V and 4 bases from J, the gap between germline ends came to 11 bases. CDR1 is LNHDA and CDR2 is SQIVND in the germline V gene (reference sequence).

The chain carries TRBV5-1 and TRBJ2-2; a possible D gene is TRBD2 (5 bases). From germline, CDR1 is SGHRS and CDR2 YFSETQ. The CDR3 loop spans 13 amino acids. V dropped 6 bases and J dropped 1 base, with 7 bases sitting between them. CDR3 DNA: TGCGCCAGCATTCGGGAGAACACCGGGGAGCTGTTTTTT. Translated: CASIRENTGELFF.

This clone was observed a single time. V and J are TRBV19 and TRBJ2-7; 11 positions agree with TRBD2. Trimming at V came to 4 bases and at J to 5 bases, leaving 7 bases not matched to a gene. This CDR3 comprises 15 residues. Looked up from germline, CDR1 is LNHDA and CDR2 is SQIVND (reference sequence). CDR3 amino acids: CASSRTSGLENEQYF. The CDR3 DNA reads TGTGCCAGTAGTAGGACTAGCGGGTTGGAGAACGAGCAGTACTTC. The entire variable domain, with the rest obtained from reference TRBV19 and TRBJ2-7, is as follows: DGGITQSPKYLFRKEGQNVTLSCEQNLNHDAMYWYRQDPGQGLRLIYYSQIVNDFQKGDIAEGYSVSREKKESFPLTVTSAQKNPTAFYLCASSRTSGLENEQYFGPGTRLTVT.

The V and J genes are TRBV7-9 and TRBJ1-5; TRBD1 matches at 7 bases. This CDR3 is built from 15 residues. From germline, CDR1 is SEHNR and CDR2 FQNEAQ (reference sequence). V shed 5 bases and J 0 bases; nucleotides not matched to a gene: 4. The CDR3 loop is CASSEGQFSNQPQHF. The CDR3, as DNA: TGTGCCAGCAGCGAGGGACAGTTTAGCAATCAGCCCCAGCATTTT. The full variable domain, its missing parts supplied by reference TRBV7-9 and TRBJ1-5, is DTGVSQNPRHKITKRGQNVTFRCDPISEHNRLYWYRQTLGQGPEFLTYFQNEAQLEKSRLLSDRFSAERPKGSFSTLEIQRTEQGDSAMYLCASSEGQFSNQPQHFGDGTRLSIL.

The J gene is TRBJ1-1, the V gene TRBV27; D ambiguous. Germline V gene data show CDR1 as MNHEY and CDR2 as SMNVEV (reference sequence). The germline V and J ends were trimmed by 5 bases and 1 base, with 8 bases remaining between them. The CDR3 spans 13 residues. CDR3 sequence: CASSQTPNTEAFF. As DNA, the CDR3 is TGTGCCAGCAGTCAAACACCGAACACTGAAGCTTTCTTT.

V usage is TRBV2 and J usage is TRBJ1-3; D perhaps matches TRBD1 (5 bases). The V gene's germline CDR1 is SNHLY and CDR2 FYNNEI. The CDR3 is 14 amino acids. Trimming took off 7 bases at V and 4 bases at J, with 14 bases between the two ends. The CDR3: CASKGAQVGNTIYF. CDR3 DNA: TGTGCCAGCAAGGGTGCACAGGTCGGAAACACCATATATTTT.

The chain employs TRBV29-1 and TRBJ1-1; D might be TRBD1 (6 bases). The germline V gene encodes CDR1 SQVTM and CDR2 ANQGSEA. Trimming cost V 7 bases and J 0 bases, with 27 bases left between them. The CDR3 is 18 amino acids. CDR3 bases: TGCAGCGCAGTGCACCGGGACACACAAAAACTAATGAACACTGAAGCTTTCTTT. It yields the protein CSAVHRDTQKLMNTEAFF.

The J gene is TRBJ2-1, the V gene TRBV5-1; the D gene is possibly TRBD2 (6 bases). The germline V gene has CDR1 SGHRS and CDR2 YFSETQ. Trimming removed 2 bases at V and 0 bases at J, with 9 bases between. The CDR3 consists of 15 residues. CDR3 residues: CASSFSGHSYNEQFF. CDR3 sequence (DNA): TGCGCCAGCAGCTTTAGCGGCCACTCCTACAATGAGCAGTTCTTC.

The chain's CDR3 is CASSPPRGDEQYF. CDR3 bases: TGTGCCAGCTCACCACCGAGGGGCGACGAGCAGTACTTC. The chain combines TRBV18 with TRBJ2-7; D possibly uses TRBD1 or TRBD2 (5 bases each). In germline, CDR1 is KGHSH, CDR2 LQKENI. The CDR3 runs 13 residues. Trimming shortened V by 0 bases and J by 5 bases, and 8 bases separated the two germline ends.

This clone has only one observation. The V call is TRBV5-4, the J call TRBJ2-7, with TRBD2 identical over 13 bases. With V trimmed by 4 bases and J by 6 bases, 7 bases remained unmatched. Germline V gene lookup returns CDR1 SGHNT and CDR2 YYREEE (reference sequence). The CDR3 has 15 residues. In nucleotides, the CDR3 is TGTGCCAGCAGCGAGCCGGGACTAGCGGGATTCGAGCAGTACTTC. Translation gives CASSEPGLAGFEQYF.